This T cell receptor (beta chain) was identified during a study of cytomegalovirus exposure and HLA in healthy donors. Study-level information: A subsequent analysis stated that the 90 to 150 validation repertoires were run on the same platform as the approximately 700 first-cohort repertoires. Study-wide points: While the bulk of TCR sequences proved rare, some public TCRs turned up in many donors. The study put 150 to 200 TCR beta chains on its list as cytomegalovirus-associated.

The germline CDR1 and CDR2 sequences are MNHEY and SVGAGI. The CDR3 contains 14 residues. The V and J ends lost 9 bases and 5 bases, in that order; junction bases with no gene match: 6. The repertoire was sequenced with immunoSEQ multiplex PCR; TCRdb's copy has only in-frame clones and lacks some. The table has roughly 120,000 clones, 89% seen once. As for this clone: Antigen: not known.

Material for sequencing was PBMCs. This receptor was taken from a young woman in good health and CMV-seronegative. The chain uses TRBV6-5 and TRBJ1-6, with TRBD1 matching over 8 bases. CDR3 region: CASTGGIHNSPLHF. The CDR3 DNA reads TGTGCCAGTACAGGGGGGATTCATAATTCACCCCTCCACTTT.